A single sample gave rise to the 30 T cell receptor beta chains below, sequenced in a study of blood T cell repertoires in COVID-19. TCRdb's table, derived via immunoSEQ multiplex PCR, lists solely in-frame clones and lacks some. The table includes roughly 250,000 clones, 85% to 90% detected once. The sample was PBMCs or T cells enriched from blood (not recorded which). Receptors originate from a woman aged 50 to 65 who had recovered from COVID-19.

The rearrangement joins TRBV28 to TRBJ2-7, with 7 bases aligning to TRBD1. This CDR3 comprises 16 residues. Germline CDR1 MDHEN, CDR2 SYDVKM. J gave up 0 bases and V 5 bases, and 10 bases lay outside the gene matches. CDR3 nucleotides: TGTGCCAGCAGTCCGAGGGGGCGAGGGGACTCCTACGAGCAGTACTTC. It encodes CASSPRGRGDSYEQYF.

The chain is built from TRBV7-9 and TRBJ2-3; 9 bases map to TRBD1. V shed 3 bases, J shed 4 bases, and the junction held 11 bases outside the gene matches. The CDR3 is 17 residues long. In germline, CDR1 is SEHNR, CDR2 FQNEAQ (reference sequence). The CDR3 sequence: CASSLVTGTGWSDTQYF. For the CDR3, the DNA is TGTGCCAGCAGCTTGGTTACCGGGACAGGGTGGTCAGATACGCAGTATTTT.

J is TRBJ2-1 and V is TRBV27; 8 positions agree with TRBD2. Unmatched junction bases numbered 7, after V lost 6 bases and J lost 6 bases. CDR3 length: 14 residues. The germline V gene encodes CDR1 MNHEY and CDR2 SMNVEV (reference sequence). CDR3 DNA: TGTGCCAGCAGGGGACTAAGCGGGAGCAATGAGCAGTTCTTC. Amino acid sequence: CASRGLSGSNEQFF.

The gene calls are TRBV28 and TRBJ1-2; perhaps TRBD1 as D (5 bases). Trimming removed 10 bases at V and 8 bases at J, with 23 bases between. The CDR3 has 14 amino acids. Germline V CDR1 and CDR2: MDHEN, SYDVKM. The chain's CDR3 is CAINNPYRGRGYTF. As DNA, the CDR3 is TGTGCCATAAACAATCCTTACCGGGGGAGAGGCTACACCTTC.

The chain employs TRBV29-1 and TRBJ2-2; 7 bases are a match to TRBD1. V lost 3 bases to trimming and J lost 5 bases; unmatched junction nucleotides: 3. This CDR3 has 13 amino acids. Germline V gives CDR1 SQVTM, CDR2 ANQGSEA. The chain's CDR3 is CSVEKQGTGELFF. In nucleotides, the CDR3 is TGCAGCGTTGAGAAACAGGGGACCGGGGAGCTGTTTTTT.

The chain combines TRBV5-4 with TRBJ1-2; D gene uncertain. Germline V lookup: CDR1 SGHNT, CDR2 YYREEE (reference sequence). Trimming stripped 5 bases from V and 4 bases from J, with 9 bases between. The CDR3 is made up of 12 amino acids. The CDR3, as DNA: TGTGCCAGCAGGGAGGCCGGCTATGGCTACACCTTC. It codes for CASREAGYGYTF.

The chain is built from TRBV5-1 and TRBJ2-6, with D possibly TRBD2 on 5 matching bases. V lost 3 bases and J 3 bases, leaving 13 bases between the germline ends. Germline CDR1 is SGHRS and CDR2 is YFSETQ. CDR3 length: 16 amino acids. For the CDR3, the DNA is TGCGCCAGCAGCTCTGGGAGTCAGTTTGGGGCCAACGTCCTGACTTTC. Encoded protein: CASSSGSQFGANVLTF.

J is TRBJ2-3 and V is TRBV7-2; possibly TRBD2 for D (6 bases). V was pared by 3 bases and J by 6 bases, with 16 bases between. The CDR3 covers 15 residues. Looked up from germline, CDR1 is SGHTA and CDR2 is FQGNSA. CDR3 DNA: TGTGCCAGCAGCTTGGCTGCGGGAATATCTGATACGCAGTATTTT. Its protein is CASSLAAGISDTQYF.

The chain couples TRBV11-2 to TRBJ2-1; a possible D gene is TRBD1 (5 bases). V gave up 4 bases and J gave up 5 bases, with 12 bases separating them. Germline CDR1 and CDR2: SGHAT and FQNNGV. This CDR3 spans 14 amino acids. CDR3 loop: CASSYIRENNEQFF. As DNA, the CDR3 is TGTGCCAGCAGCTATATCAGGGAAAACAATGAGCAGTTCTTC.

This chain links TRBV2 with TRBJ2-1, with 8 bases lining up with TRBD2. Germline CDR1 is SNHLY and CDR2 is FYNNEI. The CDR3 sequence is 14 residues long. The ends lost 11 bases at V and 10 bases at J; junction bases unmatched: 16. The CDR3 here is CAGAGTELADEQFF. The CDR3 DNA is TGTGCCGGAGCCGGGACGGAACTAGCGGACGAGCAGTTCTTC.

The rearrangement uses TRBV6-4 and TRBJ2-6; D is undetermined. V was trimmed by 6 bases and J by 1 base, leaving 4 bases between them. The germline CDR1 and CDR2 sequences are MRHNA and SNTAGT. CDR3 length equals 13 residues. For the CDR3, the DNA is TGTGCCAGCAGGAGTTCTGGGGCCAACGTCCTGACTTTC. Its protein product is CASRSSGANVLTF.

In its sample, this clone was seen once. The V and J genes are TRBV7-9 and TRBJ2-3; 8 bases are shared with TRBD2. Germline CDR1 SEHNR, CDR2 FQNEAQ (reference sequence). The CDR3 totals 17 residues. The V gene end was trimmed by 1 base and the J gene end by 3 bases; junction bases not matched to a gene: 9. The CDR3 nucleotides are TGTGCCAGCAGCTTAGATTCGGCGGGAGGTGGTACAGATACGCAGTATTTT. It translates to CASSLDSAGGGTDTQYF.

This clone appeared a single time. The chain has TRBV7-3 and TRBJ2-3, with TRBD2 matching over 7 bases. After removal of 5 bases from V and 6 bases from J, the junction contained 17 bases not matched to a gene. Germline V gene lookup returns CDR1 SGHTA and CDR2 FQGTGA. This CDR3 region has 17 residues. The CDR3 loop is CASSPTPLGGGTDTQYF. The CDR3 DNA is TGTGCCAGCAGCCCTACCCCTCTTGGGGGGGGAACGGATACGCAGTATTTT. The variable domain in full, with the rest retrieved from reference TRBV7-3 and TRBJ2-3, is GAGVSQTPSNKVTEKGKYVELRCDPISGHTALYWYRQSLGQGPEFLIYFQGTGAADDSGLPNDRFFAVRPEGSVSTLKIQRTERGDSAVYLCASSPTPLGGGTDTQYFGPGTRLTVL.

V and J are TRBV9 and TRBJ2-1, with TRBD2 matching 7 bases. The CDR3 runs to 21 residues. Germline V gene sequence: CDR1 SGDLS, CDR2 YYNGEE. After removal of 0 bases from V and 7 bases from J, the junction contained 25 bases not matched to a gene. CDR3 DNA: TGTGCCAGCAGCGTAGGACGATTTTTTTCGCGGGAGCGTGAATGGGTGAATGAGCAGTTCTTC. This translates into CASSVGRFFSREREWVNEQFF.

This chain joins TRBV18 and TRBJ1-1; a possible D gene is TRBD1 (5 bases). The V gene lost 0 bases and the J gene lost 4 bases, with 9 bases spanning the gap. Per germline, CDR1 KGHSH and CDR2 LQKENI. CDR3 length: 14 amino acids. The CDR3 nucleotides read TGTGCCAGCTCACCACCGGGGGGTGCCACTGAAGCTTTCTTT. This gives the protein CASSPPGGATEAFF.

This clone is a singleton in its sample. This chain joins TRBV12-3 or TRBV12-4 and TRBJ2-1; D is possibly TRBD2 (6 bases). The V end lost 4 bases, the J end lost 7 bases, and 11 bases lay between the germline ends. CDR3 size: 13 residues. In nucleotides, the CDR3 is TGTGCCAGCAGTTACTCGGGGGAGAATGAGCAGTTCTTC. It yields the protein CASSYSGENEQFF.

The chain has TRBV28 and TRBJ2-7; maybe TRBD2 (6 bases). Trimming removed 2 bases from V and 4 bases from J, with 15 bases in between. The germline V gene has CDR1 MDHEN and CDR2 SYDVKM. The CDR3 is made up of 15 amino acids. In DNA form, the CDR3 reads TGTGCCAGCAGTTTAGGGGGAGGACTCTCTTACGAGCAGTACTTC. Residues: CASSLGGGLSYEQYF. Based on the CDR3 plus reference TRBV28 and TRBJ2-7, the full variable domain is DVKVTQSSRYLVKRTGEKVFLECVQDMDHENMFWYRQDPGLGLRLIYFSYDVKMKEKGDIPEGYSVSREKKERFSLILESASTNQTSMYLCASSLGGGLSYEQYFGPGTRLTVT.

The V and J genes are TRBV5-1 and TRBJ2-1; 9 bases match TRBD2. CDR1 is SGHRS and CDR2 is YFSETQ in the germline V gene. The CDR3 consists of 15 residues. V was clipped by 4 bases and J by 8 bases; unmatched bases: 10. The CDR3 coding sequence is TGCGCCAGCAGCACGGGACTAGCTAATGGGGATGAGCAGTTCTTC. Translating gives CASSTGLANGDEQFF. Full variable domain (rest looked up from reference TRBV5-1 and TRBJ2-1): KAGVTQTPRYLIKTRGQQVTLSCSPISGHRSVSWYQQTPGQGLQFLFEYFSETQRNKGNFPGRFSGRQFSNSRSEMNVSTLELGDSALYLCASSTGLANGDEQFFGPGTRLTVL.

V usage is TRBV30 and J usage is TRBJ1-1; D is ambiguous. This CDR3 has 12 residues. V lost 1 base and J 2 bases, leaving 5 bases between the germline ends. Germline V gene data show CDR1 as GTSNPN and CDR2 as SVGIG (reference sequence). The CDR3 region is CAWSDSNTEAFF. The CDR3 bases are TGTGCCTGGAGTGATTCAAACACTGAAGCTTTCTTT.

This chain joins TRBV27 and TRBJ2-7; TRBD1 agrees at 8 bases. J lost 2 bases, V lost 8 bases, and 8 bases had no gene match. The CDR3 covers 14 residues. Germline CDR1 reads MNHEY; CDR2 reads SMNVEV (reference sequence). The CDR3 reads CASPWWTGTYEQYF. CDR3 in DNA: TGTGCCAGCCCTTGGTGGACAGGGACCTACGAGCAGTACTTC.

The chain has TRBV25-1 and TRBJ2-5; D ambiguous. CDR3 size: 13 residues. The V end was cut by 4 bases, the J end by 0 bases, with 6 bases between. Germline V gene sequence: CDR1 MGHDK, CDR2 SYGVNS. As DNA, the CDR3 is TGTGCCAGCAGTGCACTGTACCAAGAGACCCAGTACTTC. Translating it yields CASSALYQETQYF. The entire variable domain, with the rest obtained from reference TRBV25-1 and TRBJ2-5, is as follows: EADIYQTPRYLVIGTGKKITLECSQTMGHDKMYWYQQDPGMELHLIHYSYGVNSTEKGDLSSESTVSRIRTEHFPLTLESARPSHTSQYLCASSALYQETQYFGPGTRLLVL.

V and J are TRBV7-9 and TRBJ1-4; D is possibly TRBD1 (6 bases). The CDR3 spans 14 residues. With 5 bases removed from V and 4 bases from J, the gap between germline ends came to 11 bases. Per the germline V gene, CDR1 is SEHNR and CDR2 is FQNEAQ (reference sequence). CDR3 sequence (DNA): TGTGCCAGCAGCCCTACAGGGTTTAATGAAAAACTGTTTTTT. It is translated as CASSPTGFNEKLFF.

This chain connects TRBV7-9 to TRBJ2-1; 11 nucleotides align to TRBD2. V lost 5 bases, J lost 10 bases, and 10 bases stayed unmatched. Germline assignment: CDR1 SEHNR and CDR2 FQNEAQ (reference sequence). The CDR3 runs to 15 residues. CDR3 nucleotide sequence: TGTGCCAGCAGCCCCACTAGCGGGAGTCCCTCGGAGCAGTTCTTC. It is translated as CASSPTSGSPSEQFF.

This sequence joins TRBV6-5 and TRBJ2-7, with D possibly matching TRBD1 (7 bases). This CDR3 contains 14 residues. Per the germline V gene, CDR1 is MNHEY and CDR2 is SVGAGI. Trimming cost V 3 bases and J 2 bases, with 11 bases left between them. The CDR3, as DNA: TGTGCCAGCAGTTATCAGGGGGGTACCTACGAGCAGTACTTC. Translation: CASSYQGGTYEQYF.

The chain couples TRBV5-1 to TRBJ2-3; TRBD2 matches at 10 bases. The CDR3 covers 15 residues. V trimming: 0 bases; J trimming: 3 bases; junction bases outside the gene matches: 1. Germline V CDR1 and CDR2: SGHRS, YFSETQ. CDR3 nucleotides: TGCGCCAGCAGCTTGGAACTAGCGGGAACAGATACGCAGTATTTT. This gives the protein CASSLELAGTDTQYF.

The rearrangement joins TRBV15 to TRBJ1-2; the D gene is possibly TRBD1 (5 bases). The germline gives CDR1 LNHNV, CDR2 YYDKDF (reference sequence). Trimming removed 0 bases from V and 0 bases from J, with 8 bases in between. The CDR3 covers 15 residues. The CDR3 spells CATSREDKANYGYTF. DNA for the CDR3: TGTGCCACCAGCAGAGAGGACAAGGCTAACTATGGCTACACCTTC.

The rearrangement joins TRBV15 to TRBJ2-3; 8 nucleotides line up with TRBD1. V lost 0 bases, J lost 0 bases, and 8 bases stayed unmatched. Germline lookup yields CDR1 LNHNV and CDR2 YYDKDF (reference sequence). This CDR3 has 18 amino acids. The CDR3 DNA sequence: TGTGCCACCAGCAGAGAGGGCAGGGGGCCTACTAGCACAGATACGCAGTATTTT. This codes for CATSREGRGPTSTDTQYF.

This clone was seen a few times. The rearrangement links TRBV18 to TRBJ2-7; 10 nucleotides line up with TRBD1. CDR1 and CDR2 (germline): KGHSH, LQKENI. With V trimmed by 8 bases and J by 1 base, 5 bases remained unmatched. The CDR3 totals 14 residues. CDR3 sequence: CASLGQGESYEQYF. The CDR3 DNA follows: TGTGCCAGCCTTGGACAGGGGGAGTCCTACGAGCAGTACTTC.

CDR3 bases: TGCGCCAGCAGTGAGGGACTAGCGGGAGGCACCTACGAGCAGTACTTC. It encodes CASSEGLAGGTYEQYF. The chain employs TRBV10-1 and TRBJ2-7; TRBD2 aligns across 14 bases. J gave up 2 bases and V 2 bases, and 2 bases lay outside the gene matches. CDR1 WNHNN and CDR2 SYGVQD come from the germline V gene (reference sequence). The CDR3 has 16 amino acids.

The chain couples TRBV19 to TRBJ1-4; D unresolved. The V end lost 7 bases, the J end lost 0 bases, and 24 bases lay between the germline ends. Germline loops: CDR1 LNHDA, CDR2 SQIVND (reference sequence). The CDR3 is 19 amino acids. This CDR3 reads CASTSPRSGKEATNEKLFF. In DNA form, the CDR3 reads TGTGCCAGTACTTCCCCTCGGTCGGGAAAAGAAGCAACTAATGAAAAACTGTTTTTT.